This TCR beta chain was captured in a study of T cell changes during pregnancy in multiple sclerosis (dated 2019 in TCRdb). The study in broad terms: In women with multiple sclerosis, the researchers looked at how the T cell repertoire shifted as pregnancy progressed.

Details on this clone: It lacks a known antigen. No per-base quality is available; no much larger clone lies one base away.

Library preparation employed the immunoSEQ multiplex PCR assay. What TCRdb holds here is the immuneACCESS table cut down to in-frame rearrangements. Part of the clones is not present; checked against another copy, under half of the missing clones reflect an unresolved V gene, and the others are unexplained. In this sample the table shows around 5,400 clones, about four fifths of which occur a single time. The top ten constitute roughly 15% of the sample. Sequences WSHSY (CDR1) and SAAADI (CDR2) are obtained from the germline V gene. Trimming at the junction amounts to 10 bases on V and 3 bases on J, and the germline ends lie 13 bases apart. The CDR3 has 12 amino acids, counting the end cysteine and phenylalanine. Only the CDR3 DNA is retained, 36 bases long and in frame from the first base.

The input for sequencing was CD8+ T cells from peripheral blood mononuclear cells, taken in the second trimester of pregnancy. The sequence was obtained from a female donor in good health, enrolled as a control in a pregnancy study. The chain uses TRBV10-2 and TRBJ2-7; the D gene is perhaps TRBD1, on 6 matching bases. The nucleotides are TGCGCCATCACAGGGTTTGTCTACGAGCAGTACTTC. Translation gives CAITGFVYEQYF.